The rows below give T cell receptor beta chains drawn from one sample of a study of cytomegalovirus exposure and HLA in healthy donors. Sequencing used immunoSEQ multiplex PCR; TCRdb keeps in-frame clones, though not all of them. The sample lists about 73,000 clones, around 95% occurring once. The sample comprised PBMCs. The receptors were sampled from a man aged 18 to 35 in good health and CMV-seronegative. Each CDR3 is given with its conserved first and last residue. A D gene is named only where the DNA matches it firmly. A clone size is listed for some rows: how often the clone was seen (once, few, many), or a class if it is expanded.

j_call clone_size v_call d_call cdr3_nt cdr3_aa
TRBJ2-7 NA TRBV30 NA TGTGCCTGGAGTGGGGGGGGGCATGAGCAGTACTTC CAWSGGGHEQYF
TRBJ1-6 NA TRBV2 NA TGTGCCAGCAGTAAGGGGGTTGGATCACCCCTCCACTTT CASSKGVGSPLHF
TRBJ2-3 NA TRBV6-6 TRBD2 TGTGCCAGCACCCCAGCGGGGGCCAGGGCAGATACGCAGTATTTT CASTPAGARADTQYF
TRBJ2-7 NA TRBV30 TRBD2 TGTGCCTGGAGTGATGGCGGGGGCTACGAGCAGTACTTC CAWSDGGGYEQYF
TRBJ1-4 NA TRBV7-9 NA TGTGCCAGCAGCAAACAGGGACCCACCTATGCAACTAATGAAAAACTGTTTTTT CASSKQGPTYATNEKLFF
TRBJ1-1 NA TRBV10-1 NA TGCGCCAGCAGTGATTCACAGAACACTGAAGCTTTCTTT CASSDSQNTEAFF
TRBJ1-1 NA TRBV27 TRBD1 TGTGCCAGCAGCCCTATTACAGGGGCGAACACTGAAGCTTTCTTT CASSPITGANTEAFF
TRBJ2-3 once TRBV13 TRBD2 TGTGCCAGCTCACTAGGGACTAGCGGGGTCTATTTT CASSLGTSGVYF
TRBJ1-1 NA TRBV13 TRBD1 TGTGCCAGCAGCTTGGGACAGAAAGAGAACACTGAAGCTTTCTTT CASSLGQKENTEAFF
TRBJ2-7 once TRBV2 NA TGTGCCTCCCAGGAACGGTCCTACGAGCAGTACTTC CASQERSYEQYF
TRBJ2-7 NA TRBV14 NA TGTGCCAGCAGCCAAGATTTGGACAGCCCTTACGAGCAGTACTTC CASSQDLDSPYEQYF
TRBJ2-5 once TRBV4-1 TRBD2 TGCGCCAGCAGCCAACCTAGCGGGGGGCTTCGGAAAGAGACCCAGTACTTC CASSQPSGGLRKETQYF
TRBJ1-2 NA TRBV9 NA TGTGCCAGCAGCGGACAAGATCATTATGGCTACACCTTC CASSGQDHYGYTF
TRBJ2-5 few TRBV6-5 NA TGTGCCAGCAGTTACGGGCGCATACAGTACCAAGAGACCCAGTACTTC CASSYGRIQYQETQYF
TRBJ2-3 NA TRBV27 TRBD1 TGTGCCAGCAGTCAGGGGGCCGGTGATACGCAGTATTTT CASSQGAGDTQYF
TRBJ1-3 NA TRBV7-9 NA TGTGCCAGCAGCTTCGGGATGGAAGGAAACACCATATATTTT CASSFGMEGNTIYF
TRBJ1-1 NA TRBV25-1 TRBD1 TGTGCCAGCAGTGCGGGACAGGGGGTTGCTTTCTTT CASSAGQGVAFF
TRBJ1-1 NA TRBV9 NA TGTGCCAGCAGCGTAGGACTGAGGTTTCGAACTGAAGCTTTCTTT CASSVGLRFRTEAFF
TRBJ1-4 NA TRBV25-1 NA TGTGCCAGCGAAGGAAGCGAGTTAACTAATGAAAAACTGTTTTTT CASEGSELTNEKLFF
TRBJ2-2 NA TRBV11-3 NA TGTGCCAGCAGCTTAGATCGAGGCGCCGGGGAGCTGTTTTTT CASSLDRGAGELFF
TRBJ1-6 NA TRBV12-5 TRBD1 TGTGCTAGTGGGCCGGGACAGGGAAATTCACCCCTCCACTTT CASGPGQGNSPLHF
TRBJ1-1 NA TRBV6-6 TRBD1 TGTGCCAGCAGTTCACCACAGGGGTTGGGCACTGAAGCTTTCTTT CASSSPQGLGTEAFF
TRBJ2-3 NA TRBV30 TRBD1 TGTGCCTGGAGTTCGGGACAGCTCACAGATACGCAGTATTTT CAWSSGQLTDTQYF
TRBJ1-1 NA TRBV5-1 NA TGCGCCAGCAGCTTGGAGGGACTACTTAGGGACACTGAAGCTTTCTTT CASSLEGLLRDTEAFF
TRBJ1-1 NA TRBV5-4 NA TGTGCCAGCAGCTCCATCGGGGGGGAGGTGGAAGCTTTCTTT CASSSIGGEVEAFF
TRBJ1-2 NA TRBV5-1 NA TGCGCCAGCAGCTTGGAACAGGGTCGTGGCTACACCTTC CASSLEQGRGYTF
TRBJ1-1 NA TRBV19 NA TGTGCCAGTAAGAACCCCGGGGTAGCTTTCTTT CASKNPGVAFF
TRBJ2-1 NA TRBV5-6 NA TGTGCCAGCAGCTTGGGAGGGTTTCGGAATGAGCAGTTCTTC CASSLGGFRNEQFF
TRBJ1-2 NA TRBV19 TRBD1 TGTGCCAGTAGTATGCAGACAGGGGGCTATGGCTACACCTTC CASSMQTGGYGYTF
TRBJ1-2 NA TRBV7-2 NA TGTGCCAGCAGCTTAGAAGGGGGTATCTATGGCTACACCTTC CASSLEGGIYGYTF
TRBJ1-1 NA TRBV7-6 NA TGTGCCAGCAGCTTGGCGGGACTGGGGAACACTGAAGCTTTCTTT CASSLAGLGNTEAFF
TRBJ1-2 NA TRBV27 NA TGTGCCAGCACTCCTTATTCGGGTTTCTATGGCTACACCTTC CASTPYSGFYGYTF
TRBJ1-5 NA TRBV19 NA TGTGCCAGTAGTCTAGACCAGGGAAAGCCCCAGCATTTT CASSLDQGKPQHF
TRBJ1-1 NA TRBV28 NA TGTGCCAGCAGTTTTTCGGGGAACACTGAAGCTTTCTTT CASSFSGNTEAFF
TRBJ2-5 NA TRBV28 TRBD1 TGTGCCAGCAGTTTGCAACAGGGGGCGAGGGAGACCCAGTACTTC CASSLQQGARETQYF
TRBJ2-2 once TRBV25-1 TRBD2 TGTGCCAGCAGTGTTCTAGCGGGGGGGCAGACCGGGGAGCTGTTTTTT CASSVLAGGQTGELFF
TRBJ2-5 NA TRBV25-1 NA TGTGCCAGCGCCTTGACAGCCCACCAAGAGACCCAGTACTTC CASALTAHQETQYF
TRBJ1-1 NA TRBV5-1 TRBD1 TGCGCCAGCAGCTCAGGACAGGGGAAGTGGCTGAACACTGAAGCTTTCTTT CASSSGQGKWLNTEAFF
TRBJ2-3 NA TRBV4-2 TRBD2 TGTGCCAGCAGCCAAGACTCTAGCGGGGGCTATACGCAGTATTTT CASSQDSSGGYTQYF
TRBJ1-1 NA TRBV18 NA TGTGCCAGCTCACCAGAACAGGTTGCGAAGAACACTGAAGCTTTCTTT CASSPEQVAKNTEAFF
TRBJ2-5 once TRBV11-3 TRBD2 TGTGCCAGCAGCTCCGGGACTAGCGTAGGGACCCAGTACTTC CASSSGTSVGTQYF
TRBJ1-1 NA TRBV18 NA TGTGCCAGCTCACCACGTTTCTCGGGGATGTACACTGAAGCTTTCTTT CASSPRFSGMYTEAFF
TRBJ2-7 NA TRBV11-1 NA TGTGCCAGCAGCTTATCCGGACAAGGCTACGAGCAGTACTTC CASSLSGQGYEQYF
TRBJ1-2 NA TRBV9 NA TGTGCCAGCAGCCCCCCCGGGGGATATGGCTACACCTTC CASSPPGGYGYTF
TRBJ1-2 NA TRBV30 NA TGTGCCTGGAGTGTCATGGTTGGAGGGGACGGCTACACCTTC CAWSVMVGGDGYTF
TRBJ1-1 NA TRBV2 NA TGTGCCAGCAGTAAAATGACGGGTCTCATTGAAGCTTTCTTT CASSKMTGLIEAFF
TRBJ2-7 NA TRBV18 TRBD1 TGTGCCAGCTCACCACAGGTGACAGGGAACGAGCAGTACTTC CASSPQVTGNEQYF
TRBJ2-3 NA TRBV27 TRBD1 TGTGCCAGCAGCCGACAGGGGGATCCAGATACGCAGTATTTT CASSRQGDPDTQYF
TRBJ1-5 NA TRBV28 TRBD1 TGTGCCAGCAGGCCCGGGACAGGGTGGCAGCCCCAGCATTTT CASRPGTGWQPQHF